Shown below are 22 T cell receptor beta chains from a single sample sequenced in a study of blood T cell repertoires in COVID-19. Produced via immunoSEQ multiplex PCR; TCRdb's table is partial and in-frame only. Among fewer than 200,000 clones listed, 70% to 90% were seen once. Sequencing was carried out using peripheral blood. These receptor sequences come from a woman in her forties or fifties with COVID-19, enrolled during active disease.

The chain employs TRBV5-6 and TRBJ2-2, with no clear D. The germline V and J ends were trimmed by 0 bases and 2 bases, with 8 bases remaining between them. This CDR3 is 15 amino acids long. The germline V gene has CDR1 SGHDT and CDR2 YYEEEE. Here the CDR3 reads CASSLGHSNTGELFF. The CDR3, as DNA: TGTGCCAGCAGCTTGGGACACTCCAACACCGGGGAGCTGTTTTTT.

The sample holds one count of this clone. This rearrangement joins TRBV5-5 to TRBJ1-1, with a tentative D call TRBD1 (5 bases). V was pared by 7 bases and J by 4 bases, with 14 bases between. The CDR3 has 13 amino acids. Germline loops: CDR1 SGHKS, CDR2 YYEKEE (reference sequence). The CDR3 region is CASGEWGGTEAFF. CDR3 sequence (DNA): TGTGCCAGCGGGGAATGGGGGGGCACTGAAGCTTTCTTT.

The chain employs TRBV28 and TRBJ2-1; 10 bases align to TRBD2. CDR3 length equals 17 residues. The V gene end was trimmed by 5 bases and the J gene end by 4 bases; junction bases not matched to a gene: 11. The germline gives CDR1 MDHEN, CDR2 SYDVKM. CDR3 loop: CASSPGGSGGPYNEQFF. The CDR3 bases are TGTGCCAGCAGTCCCGGTGGTAGCGGGGGGCCTTACAATGAGCAGTTCTTC.

The chain recombines TRBV5-6 with TRBJ2-2; 10 nucleotides line up with TRBD1. The junction had 3 bases not matched to a gene; V was cut back by 3 bases and J by 4 bases. This CDR3 spans 15 amino acids. Germline V gene data show CDR1 as SGHDT and CDR2 as YYEEEE. CDR3 DNA: TGTGCCAGCAGCTACCGGGACAGGGGCACCGGGGAGCTGTTTTTT. Translated: CASSYRDRGTGELFF.

The genes are TRBV5-5 and TRBJ1-1; no definite D call. With 1 base removed from V and 1 base from J, the gap between germline ends came to 8 bases. The CDR3 covers 14 residues. The germline V gene encodes CDR1 SGHKS and CDR2 YYEKEE (reference sequence). This chain's CDR3 is CASSLPGSNTEAFF. The CDR3, as DNA: TGTGCCAGCAGCTTGCCAGGATCGAACACTGAAGCTTTCTTT.

The V gene is TRBV4-3, the J gene TRBJ1-4, with 8 positions matching TRBD1. The V gene's germline CDR1 is LGHNA and CDR2 YSLEER. This CDR3 has 16 residues. The trim removed 0 bases at V and 5 bases at J, leaving 5 bases unmatched. CDR3 loop: CASSQDLTGANEKLFF. CDR3 in DNA: TGCGCCAGCAGCCAAGATTTGACAGGGGCGAATGAAAAACTGTTTTTT.

The chain joins TRBV10-3 to TRBJ2-1; D is uncertain. The CDR3 is 16 amino acids. The germline CDR1 and CDR2 sequences are ENHRY and SYGVKD. V lost 2 bases to trimming and J lost 3 bases, with 14 bases between them. In nucleotides, the CDR3 is TGTGCCATCAGTGAGCGATCTAGATTGGGCTACAATGAGCAGTTCTTC. The encoded protein is CAISERSRLGYNEQFF.

V and J are TRBV28 and TRBJ2-7; D not certain. CDR3 size: 14 residues. Trimming took off 2 bases at V and 2 bases at J, with 10 bases between the two ends. Per the germline V gene, CDR1 is MDHEN and CDR2 is SYDVKM. The CDR3 sequence is CASSLEAATYEQYF. The CDR3 region has the DNA TGTGCCAGCAGTTTAGAGGCGGCGACCTACGAGCAGTACTTC.

This rearrangement joins TRBV9 to TRBJ2-7; perhaps TRBD2 as D (5 bases). Germline assignment: CDR1 SGDLS and CDR2 YYNGEE. The V end was cut by 0 bases, the J end by 6 bases, with 7 bases between. CDR3 length: 12 amino acids. The CDR3 DNA sequence: TGTGCCAGCAGCGTAGGGGCGGGCGAGCAGTACTTC. It encodes CASSVGAGEQYF.

This chain uses TRBV6-5 with TRBJ2-7; TRBD2 is a possible D gene (7 bases). V was trimmed by 11 bases and J by 2 bases, leaving 22 bases between them. The CDR3 covers 15 residues. CDR1 and CDR2 from the germline V gene are MNHEY and SVGAGI. CDR3 sequence reads: CASGGSGGATYEQYF. The CDR3 DNA reads TGTGCCTCCGGGGGTTCGGGGGGCGCTACCTACGAGCAGTACTTC.

The gene calls are TRBV30 and TRBJ2-2; D may be TRBD1 (6 bases). Germline assignment: CDR1 GTSNPN and CDR2 SVGIG (reference sequence). The CDR3 totals 14 residues. The V gene lost 3 bases and the J gene lost 6 bases, with 14 bases spanning the gap. The CDR3 DNA sequence: TGTGCCTGGAGGTCAGGGGTCTTTCCCGGGGAGCTGTTTTTT. Its protein product is CAWRSGVFPGELFF. Full variable domain (missing parts from reference TRBV30 and TRBJ2-2): SQTIHQWPATLVQPVGSPLSLECTVEGTSNPNLYWYRQAAGRGLQLLFYSVGIGQISSEVPQNLSASRPQDRQFILSSKKLLLSDSGFYLCAWRSGVFPGELFFGEGSRLTVL.

The CDR3 sequence: CASGLLQGRGNYEQYF. DNA for the CDR3: TGTGCTAGTGGTTTGCTCCAAGGGCGGGGGAACTACGAGCAGTACTTC. This chain joins TRBV12-5 and TRBJ2-7, with 7 nucleotides matching TRBD2. V was clipped by 2 bases and J by 3 bases; unmatched bases: 10. The length of the CDR3 is 16 residues. CDR1 LGHNT and CDR2 FRNRAP come from the germline V gene. The complete variable domain, with remaining parts taken from reference TRBV12-5 and TRBJ2-7, reads DARVTQTPRHKVTEMGQEVTMRCQPILGHNTVFWYRQTMMQGLELLAYFRNRAPLDDSGMPKDRFSAEMPDATLATLKIQPSEPRDSAVYFCASGLLQGRGNYEQYFGPGTRLTVT.

This chain links TRBV7-9 with TRBJ1-3; D perhaps matches TRBD1 (5 bases). CDR1 is SEHNR, CDR2 FQNEAQ, per germline (reference sequence). The V and J ends lost 5 bases and 1 base respectively, with 9 bases between them. This CDR3 is built from 14 residues. The CDR3 spells CASSPQDSGNTIYF. The CDR3 DNA reads as TGTGCCAGCAGCCCACAGGATTCTGGAAACACCATATATTTT.

The chain employs TRBV3-1 (or the pseudogene TRBV3-2) and TRBJ2-7; perhaps TRBD2 as D (6 bases). CDR3 length equals 17 residues. V lost 0 bases and J 2 bases, leaving 17 bases between the germline ends. Germline V lookup: CDR1 LGHDT, CDR2 YNNKEL (reference sequence). The CDR3 region is CASSQDRGLSGAYEQYF. CDR3 DNA sequence: TGTGCCAGCAGCCAAGATCGGGGGTTGAGCGGAGCCTACGAGCAGTACTTC.

The chain combines TRBV5-4 with TRBJ1-2, with 9 bases matching TRBD1. With V trimmed by 3 bases and J by 4 bases, 7 bases remained unmatched. From germline, CDR1 is SGHNT and CDR2 YYREEE (reference sequence). There are 15 residues in the CDR3. The CDR3 reads CASSSRTGGIYGYTF. The CDR3 DNA follows: TGTGCCAGCAGCTCGCGAACAGGGGGCATCTATGGCTACACCTTC.

V usage is TRBV5-6 and J usage is TRBJ2-3, with 12 bases aligning to TRBD2. Germline V gene sequence: CDR1 SGHDT, CDR2 YYEEEE. Germline trimming cut 5 bases from V and 4 bases from J; bases unmatched to any gene: 5. The CDR3 extends over 15 amino acids. The CDR3, as DNA: TGTGCCAGCAGGCAGACTAGCGGGGGATCAGATACGCAGTATTTT. This sequence encodes CASRQTSGGSDTQYF.

The CDR3 protein is CASSPRTGGDTEAFF. CDR3 nucleotides: TGTGCCAGCTCACCTCGGACAGGGGGGGACACTGAAGCTTTCTTT. The genes are TRBV18 and TRBJ1-1; TRBD1 aligns across 10 bases. The germline V gene encodes CDR1 KGHSH and CDR2 LQKENI. This CDR3 contains 15 residues. Losses at the gene ends were 3 bases for V and 3 bases for J; bases not matched to a gene: 4.

The chain joins TRBV28 to TRBJ1-3; TRBD1 aligns across 10 bases. J gave up 1 base and V 2 bases, and 11 bases lay outside the gene matches. Looked up from germline, CDR1 is MDHEN and CDR2 is SYDVKM. The CDR3 is made up of 19 amino acids. The CDR3 is CASSLQVTGGGKSGNTIYF. CDR3 sequence (DNA): TGTGCCAGCAGTTTACAGGTGACAGGGGGCGGAAAATCTGGAAACACCATATATTTT.

The chain joins TRBV7-3 to TRBJ2-5; D is unresolved. The V gene's germline CDR1 is SGHTA and CDR2 FQGTGA. V was clipped by 2 bases and J by 6 bases, with 10 bases between them. The CDR3 loop spans 13 amino acids. CDR3 bases: TGTGCCAGCAGCTTATCTCCAGCGCAGACCCAGTACTTC. It codes for CASSLSPAQTQYF.

The chain joins TRBV5-1 to TRBJ2-2; D remains unclear. CDR3 length equals 14 residues. Trimming removed 0 bases from V and 5 bases from J, with 8 bases in between. In germline, CDR1 is SGHRS, CDR2 YFSETQ. The CDR3 DNA reads TGCGCCAGCAGCTTGGCTACCGCAACCGGGGAGCTGTTTTTT. This sequence encodes CASSLATATGELFF.

This chain uses TRBV7-2 with TRBJ2-2; tentative D call: TRBD2 (5 bases). CDR1 and CDR2 (germline): SGHTA, FQGNSA. Deletions cut 2 bases from V and 7 bases from J, with 17 bases between. The CDR3 has 16 amino acids. CDR3 in amino acids: CASSLSGSLAIGELFF. The CDR3 DNA sequence: TGTGCCAGCAGCTTATCGGGTAGTCTAGCAATCGGGGAGCTGTTTTTT.

This clone turned up a few times. V is TRBV6-2 or TRBV6-3 and J is TRBJ1-6; D call uncertain. This CDR3 is 12 amino acids long. V shed 6 bases and J shed 10 bases, with 10 bases lying between them. In germline, CDR1 is MNHEY, CDR2 SVGEGT. This CDR3 reads CASSLPTSPLHF. DNA for the CDR3: TGTGCCAGCAGCTTACCTACCTCACCCCTCCACTTT.